The 8 T cell receptor beta chains in this list originate from one sample, sequenced in a study of human T cells and chemical hapten exposure. TCRdb reanalysed the RACE reads using MiXCR and keeps one entry per CDR3 protein. The sample records some 84,000 distinct CDR3 sequences, 8.5% to 9% being singletons. Time point in this sample: pre-sensitization, week 0. Treatment specified: therapeutic diphenylcyclopropenone sensitization with weekly scalp DPC. Material: whole blood, obtained in connection with sensitization to the hapten diphenylcyclopropenone (DPC). All receptors derive from a man aged 35-49 years with alopecia areata. Some clones in this sample may be carry-over from other donors' samples.

In this sample, this clonotype turned up many times. This chain joins TRBV9 and TRBJ2-1, with D perhaps given as TRBD1 or TRBD2 (5 bases each). Per germline, CDR1 SGDLS and CDR2 YYNGEE. This CDR3 is built from 15 residues. Trimming took off 5 bases at V and 5 bases at J, with 17 bases between the two ends. CDR3: CASRVGPNPNNEQFF. The CDR3 bases are TGTGCCAGCAGAGTGGGACCCAATCCGAACAATGAGCAGTTCTTC. The variable domain in full, completed from reference TRBV9 and TRBJ2-1, reads DSGVTQTPKHLITATGQRVTLRCSPRSGDLSVYWYQQSLDQGLQFLIQYYNGEERAKGNILERFSAQQFPDLHSELNLSSLELGDSALYFCASRVGPNPNNEQFFGPGTRLTVL.

This clonotype was found many times. The gene calls are TRBV3-1 and TRBJ2-1; D gene uncertain. This CDR3 is 14 amino acids long. Germline CDR1 reads LGHDT; CDR2 reads YNNKEL (reference sequence). V was trimmed by 0 bases and J by 6 bases, leaving 9 bases between them. The CDR3 sequence: CASSQDLRTNEQFF. CDR3 DNA: TGTGCCAGCAGCCAAGATTTAAGGACCAATGAGCAGTTCTTC.

The gene calls are TRBV19 and TRBJ2-3; 11 bases line up with TRBD2. CDR1 is LNHDA and CDR2 is SQIVND in the germline V gene (reference sequence). CDR3 size: 18 residues. The J segment lost 6 bases and the V segment lost 2 bases, leaving 13 bases of the junction unmatched. The CDR3 loop reads CASSIRGIAGGGSDTQYF. The CDR3 DNA reads TGTGCCAGTAGTATAAGGGGGATAGCGGGAGGGGGCTCCGATACGCAGTATTTT.

The sample holds many counts of this clonotype. The rearrangement joins TRBV18 to TRBJ1-2, with D maybe TRBD1 (6 bases). This CDR3 is 13 amino acids long. Trimming removed 2 bases at V and 4 bases at J, with 8 bases between. CDR1 is KGHSH and CDR2 is LQKENI in the germline V gene. CDR3 residues: CASSPEDSYGYTF. The CDR3 DNA is TGTGCCAGCTCACCAGAGGACAGCTATGGCTACACCTTC.

This clonotype was recorded at least ten times. The chain combines TRBV30 with TRBJ1-5; a possible D gene is TRBD1 (5 bases). V gave up 2 bases and J gave up 4 bases, with 9 bases separating them. Germline assignment: CDR1 GTSNPN and CDR2 SVGIG (reference sequence). The CDR3 has 13 residues. The CDR3 nucleotides read TGTGCCTGGAGTCCTCAGGGAAATCAGCCCCAGCATTTT. Its protein product is CAWSPQGNQPQHF.

This clonotype was seen only once. The chain combines TRBV12-3 or TRBV12-4 with TRBJ1-5, with D maybe TRBD1 (5 bases). The CDR3 has 13 residues. Trimming shortened V by 7 bases and J by 4 bases, and 11 bases separated the two germline ends. The CDR3 DNA sequence: TGTGCCAGCAAGGTAGGGGCTAATCAGCCCCAGCATTTT. It specifies CASKVGANQPQHF.

At least ten counts were recorded for this clonotype. The chain combines TRBV19 with TRBJ1-6, with D perhaps matching TRBD1 (6 bases). Germline assignment: CDR1 LNHDA and CDR2 SQIVND (reference sequence). Trimming took 3 bases from V and 7 from J, leaving 13 bases between them. The CDR3 is 15 residues long. CDR3 residues: CASSIVSGHNSPLHF. The CDR3 DNA reads as TGTGCCAGTAGTATTGTATCGGGACACAATTCACCCCTCCACTTT. Looking up the rest from reference TRBV19 and TRBJ1-6 gives the full variable domain: DGGITQSPKYLFRKEGQNVTLSCEQNLNHDAMYWYRQDPGQGLRLIYYSQIVNDFQKGDIAEGYSVSREKKESFPLTVTSAQKNPTAFYLCASSIVSGHNSPLHFGNGTRLTVT.

This clonotype was recorded many times. The rearrangement links TRBV6-1 to TRBJ1-2, with a weak D call TRBD1 (6 bases). V was shortened by 4 bases and J by 1 base, with 13 bases between the two germline ends. CDR1 and CDR2 (germline): MNHNS, SASEGT. The CDR3 has 15 amino acids. CDR3 sequence: CASSGGQLLNYGYTF. The CDR3 region has the DNA TGTGCCAGCAGTGGGGGGCAGCTACTTAACTATGGCTACACCTTC.